This TCR beta chain originates from a study of sequential checkpoint blockade in melanoma. The V gene's germline CDR1 is SEHNR and CDR2 FQNEAQ (reference sequence). CDR3 length: 16 amino acids. The V and J ends lost 5 bases and 0 bases, in that order; junction bases with no gene match: 4. Treatment: randomized to nivolumab then ipilimumab (arm A) or the reverse (arm B). Sequenced by immunoSEQ multiplex PCR; TCRdb stores in-frame clones only, minus some. This sample yields about 18,000 clones, of which 72% are seen a single time; 21% belongs to the top ten. The receptor's source is a human donor with melanoma. The chain is built from TRBV7-9 and TRBJ2-7; TRBD2 matches 13 bases. Sequenced material: CD8+ T cells sorted from blood (inferred from file names), taken from a patient given nivolumab and ipilimumab in sequence. The CDR3 DNA follows: TGTGCCAGCAGCGTGGGACTAGCGGGGAGCTCCTACGAGCAGTACTTC. Amino acids: CASSVGLAGSSYEQYF.